This TCR beta chain was found in a study of somatic mutations in cytotoxic T cells in rheumatoid arthritis. Study-level background: Patient blood was drawn as 30 ml EDTA; the draw came right after diagnosis and before any treatment. Broader study findings: Patients with rheumatoid arthritis, but not healthy controls, had CD8+ clonality that increased with age.

Points on this clone: Its antigen is currently unknown.

There are 15 residues in the CDR3. CDR1 is LNHDA and CDR2 is SQIVND in the germline V gene (reference sequence). Trimming removed 6 bases from V and 4 bases from J, with 18 bases in between. The investigators isolated CD4+ and CD8+ cells by positive magnetic bead selection and checked their purity by flow cytometry. Only in-frame clones appear in the TCRdb table, and some are missing; sequencing was by immunoSEQ multiplex PCR. This sample has about 5,500 clones, with 82% found just once. The chain employs TRBV19 and TRBJ1-2, with TRBD1 as a possible D gene (6 bases). Sequenced sample: CD8+ T cells sorted from blood. The clonotype comes from a woman in her forties or fifties with rheumatoid arthritis. The DNA of the CDR3 is TGTGCCAGTAGCTCACAGGGAGTTTGGGGCTATGGCTACACCTTC. Its protein product is CASSSQGVWGYGYTF.